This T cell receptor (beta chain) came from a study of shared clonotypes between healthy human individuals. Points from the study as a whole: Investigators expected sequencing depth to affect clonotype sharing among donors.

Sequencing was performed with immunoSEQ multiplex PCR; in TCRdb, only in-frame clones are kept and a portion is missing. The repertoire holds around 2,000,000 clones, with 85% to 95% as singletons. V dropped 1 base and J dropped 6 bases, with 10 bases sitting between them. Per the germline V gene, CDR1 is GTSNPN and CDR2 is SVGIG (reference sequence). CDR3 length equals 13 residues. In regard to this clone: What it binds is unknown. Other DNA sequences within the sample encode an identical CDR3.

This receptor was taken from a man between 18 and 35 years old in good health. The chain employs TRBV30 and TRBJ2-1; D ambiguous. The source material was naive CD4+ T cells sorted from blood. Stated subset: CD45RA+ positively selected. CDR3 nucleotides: TGTGCCTGGAGTGCCTTACGAGGCAATGAGCAGTTCTTC. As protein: CAWSALRGNEQFF.